This T cell receptor (beta chain) was documented in a study of T cells in Graves' hyperthyroidism and ophthalmopathy. In its sample, this clonotype was seen a few times. TCR beta CDR3 region amplification was performed from RNA transcripts. The primer set for the first-round RT-PCR of the TCR CDR3 was HTBI. A single record per CDR3 protein comes from TCRdb applying MiXCR to the multiplex PCR reads. The sample holds a few hundred thousand distinct CDR3 sequences, around 15% seen once. Per the germline V gene, CDR1 is SGHKS and CDR2 is YYEKEE (reference sequence). V shed 4 bases and J shed 6 bases, with 19 bases lying between them. CDR3 size: 15 residues.

This receptor was taken from a woman in her 40s with Graves' ophthalmopathy. Material for sequencing was blood. The rearrangement links TRBV5-5 to TRBJ1-2; a possible D gene is TRBD1 (5 bases). The DNA for the CDR3 is TGTGCCAGCAGCCTTGGTTCCGTGGGGGACCATGGCTACACCTTC. It codes for CASSLGSVGDHGYTF.